Below, 31 T cell receptor beta chains from the same sample are listed, as sequenced in a study of T cell repertoires in cytomegalovirus infection. Each CDR3 protein gets one entry after TCRdb re-called the reads with MiXCR. The profile shows approximately 400,000 distinct CDR3 sequences, roughly 31% of them singletons. The sample was PBMCs. The receptors come from a human donor in good health (CMV status not recorded). Some clones in this sample may be carry-over from other donors' samples.

This chain links TRBV7-2 with TRBJ2-2; a possible D gene is TRBD1 (5 bases). This CDR3 is 15 amino acids long. The ends were cut back, 8 bases at V and 11 bases at J, with 24 bases in the middle. Germline loops: CDR1 SGHTA, CDR2 FQGNSA. The CDR3 here is CASGARGPNTVELFF. In DNA form, the CDR3 reads TGTGCCAGCGGAGCTAGGGGCCCGAACACCGTTGAGCTGTTTTTT. The whole variable domain, filled in from reference TRBV7-2 and TRBJ2-2, reads GAGVSQSPSNKVTEKGKDVELRCDPISGHTALYWYRQSLGQGLEFLIYFQGNSAPDKSGLPSDRFSAERTGGSVSTLTIQRTQQEDSAVYLCASGARGPNTVELFFGEGSRLTVL.

The sample holds a few counts of this clonotype. V is TRBV5-6 and J is TRBJ1-4, with D hard to call. The germline V gene has CDR1 SGHDT and CDR2 YYEEEE. The V end was cut by 2 bases, the J end by 7 bases, with 9 bases between. This CDR3 is 13 amino acids long. The CDR3 DNA is TGTGCCAGCAGCTTTGGATCATCTGAAAAACTGTTTTTT. The encoded protein is CASSFGSSEKLFF.

This clonotype came up many times. The V call is TRBV6-4, the J call TRBJ2-1; 8 nucleotides align to TRBD2. The CDR3 is 15 residues long. V shed 4 bases, J shed 1 base, and the junction held 3 bases outside the gene matches. From germline, CDR1 is MRHNA and CDR2 SNTAGT. The CDR3 sequence is CASSATSGSYNEQFF. CDR3 nucleotide sequence: TGTGCCAGCAGTGCTACTAGCGGATCCTACAATGAGCAGTTCTTC.

This clonotype was seen a few times. The chain couples TRBV4-3 to TRBJ2-2; 9 bases agree with TRBD2. Germline loops: CDR1 LGHNA, CDR2 YSLEER. V lost 1 base to trimming and J lost 6 bases; unmatched junction nucleotides: 6. The CDR3 totals 16 residues. For the CDR3, the DNA is TGCGCCAGCAGCCAAGCGCGGGGGGGCATACCCGGGGAGCTGTTTTTT. This sequence encodes CASSQARGGIPGELFF.

The chain couples TRBV6-2 or TRBV6-3 to TRBJ2-1; TRBD2 matches at 12 bases. The CDR3 contains 19 residues. The V and J ends lost 0 bases and 1 base, in that order; junction bases with no gene match: 7. From germline, CDR1 is MNHEY and CDR2 SVGEGT. In DNA form, the CDR3 reads TGTGCCAGCAGTTACTCGCTAGCGGGGGGGCTTGGGTCCTACAATGAGCAGTTCTTC. It is translated as CASSYSLAGGLGSYNEQFF.

This clonotype was seen at least ten times. The chain recombines TRBV7-9 with TRBJ2-6, with no clear D. Germline assignment: CDR1 SEHNR and CDR2 FQNEAQ (reference sequence). There are 14 residues in the CDR3. V was shortened by 9 bases and J by 0 bases, with 9 bases between the two germline ends. Written as DNA, the CDR3 is TGTGCCAGGGACGGCGACTCTGGGGCCAACGTCCTGACTTTC. Its protein is CARDGDSGANVLTF. Based on the CDR3 plus reference TRBV7-9 and TRBJ2-6, the full variable domain is DTGVSQNPRHKITKRGQNVTFRCDPISEHNRLYWYRQTLGQGPEFLTYFQNEAQLEKSRLLSDRFSAERPKGSFSTLEIQRTEQGDSAMYLCARDGDSGANVLTFGAGSRLTVL.

This clonotype was observed a handful of times. The rearrangement uses TRBV7-8 and TRBJ2-7; TRBD2 matches at 13 bases. V lost 5 bases and J lost 6; bases outside the gene matches: 7. Germline V lookup: CDR1 SGHVS, CDR2 FQNEAQ. The CDR3 has 15 residues. As DNA, the CDR3 is TGTGCCAGCAGCCAAACCGGGACTAGCGGGGCCGAGCAGTACTTC. Translation: CASSQTGTSGAEQYF.

A note on this clonotype: With a much larger clone just one base away, this may be a read error. The genes are TRBV7-2 and TRBJ1-6; D might be TRBD1 (5 bases). Between the trimmed V and J ends, which lost 0 bases and 7 bases, there was a span of 10 bases. The V gene's germline CDR1 is SGHTA and CDR2 FQGNSA. This CDR3 is built from 15 residues. CDR3 amino acids: CASSLAGTQNSPLHF. The CDR3 coding sequence is TGTGCCAGCAGCTTAGCGGGGACGCAAAATTCACCCCTCCACTTT.

The rearrangement joins TRBV6-6 to TRBJ2-7, with D tentatively TRBD1 (5 bases). CDR3 length: 13 amino acids. Germline V lookup: CDR1 MNHNY, CDR2 SVGAGI (reference sequence). The V gene lost 4 bases and the J gene lost 6 bases, with 13 bases spanning the gap. CDR3 DNA sequence: TGTGCCAGCAGTTCGGCAGGGCAGGCCGAGCAGTACTTC. Encoded protein: CASSSAGQAEQYF.

This chain connects TRBV13 to TRBJ2-7; TRBD2 matches 9 bases. The CDR3 runs to 15 residues. V shed 3 bases, J shed 1 base, and the junction held 4 bases outside the gene matches. Germline values: CDR1 PRHDT, CDR2 FYEKMQ (reference sequence). The CDR3 is CASSFRLAESYEQYF. The CDR3 DNA sequence: TGTGCCAGCAGCTTTCGACTAGCGGAATCCTACGAGCAGTACTTC.

This clonotype was seen ten or more times. The chain links TRBV12-3 or TRBV12-4 to TRBJ2-7, with no clear D. The germline V and J ends were trimmed by 8 bases and 2 bases, with 13 bases remaining between them. This CDR3 is built from 13 residues. In nucleotides, the CDR3 is TGTGCCAGCGGCCCGGGCCATACCTACGAGCAGTACTTC. The encoded protein is CASGPGHTYEQYF.

This clonotype has a count of ten or more. The CDR3 region is CASSLIGQDEKLFF. CDR3 nucleotides: TGTGCCAGCAGCTTAATCGGACAGGATGAAAAACTGTTTTTT. The chain recombines TRBV7-2 with TRBJ1-4; TRBD1 matches at 7 bases. The CDR3 runs 14 residues. J lost 6 bases, V lost 2 bases, and 3 bases had no gene match. Germline CDR1 and CDR2: SGHTA and FQGNSA.

This clonotype was seen at least ten times. This rearrangement joins TRBV7-6 to TRBJ2-7; 9 positions agree with TRBD2. CDR1 and CDR2 from the germline V gene are SGHVS and FNYEAQ. The CDR3 has 15 amino acids. V trimming: 5 bases; J trimming: 3 bases; junction bases outside the gene matches: 8. In DNA form, the CDR3 reads TGTGCCAGCAGCCTCAGCGGGGGGCGCGACTACGAGCAGTACTTC. Translation gives CASSLSGGRDYEQYF.

In its sample, this clonotype was seen many times. The chain combines TRBV7-8 with TRBJ2-1; 10 positions match TRBD2. CDR1 is SGHVS, CDR2 FQNEAQ, per germline. The trim removed 5 bases at V and 1 base at J, leaving 14 bases unmatched. There are 19 residues in the CDR3. The CDR3 nucleotides read TGTGCCAGCAGCCTCCCAAGCGGGGGGGGCGGCCGGTCCTACAATGAGCAGTTCTTC. Translation: CASSLPSGGGGRSYNEQFF.

The chain couples TRBV2 to TRBJ1-2; D is ambiguous. V was pared by 7 bases and J by 7 bases, with 19 bases between. The germline V gene encodes CDR1 SNHLY and CDR2 FYNNEI. This CDR3 has 14 amino acids. DNA of the CDR3: TGTGCCAGCACCCAAGCCAGCCCCGGGGTTGGCTACACCTTC. As protein: CASTQASPGVGYTF.

This sequence joins TRBV6-6 and TRBJ2-2; TRBD2 matches at 10 bases. Germline V gene sequence: CDR1 MNHNY, CDR2 SVGAGI (reference sequence). With 4 bases clipped from V and 4 bases from J, the junction kept 12 bases outside the gene matches. The CDR3 runs to 18 residues. CDR3 DNA sequence: TGTGCCAGCAGTTCCCACTCCACTAGCGGGGAATTCACCGGGGAGCTGTTTTTT. It encodes CASSSHSTSGEFTGELFF.

The J gene is TRBJ1-6, the V gene TRBV11-2; D remains ambiguous. Trimming stripped 5 bases from V and 9 bases from J, with 17 bases between. CDR3 length equals 15 residues. Germline V lookup: CDR1 SGHAT, CDR2 FQNNGV. The DNA of the CDR3 is TGTGCCAGCAGCAACGTGGGCAGTGTTGGTTCACCCCTCCACTTT. Residues: CASSNVGSVGSPLHF.

This clonotype was found many times. The rearrangement joins TRBV7-8 to TRBJ2-5, with 13 bases that match TRBD2. Trimming cost V 6 bases and J 5 bases; bases outside gene matches: 6. Germline lookup yields CDR1 SGHVS and CDR2 FQNEAQ. The CDR3 spans 15 residues. CDR3 region: CASRAGTSGAETQYF. The CDR3 coding sequence is TGTGCCAGCAGAGCCGGGACTAGCGGGGCGGAGACCCAGTACTTC.

This clonotype came up a few times. J is TRBJ2-7 and V is TRBV7-9, with a possible D match to TRBD1 (6 bases). This CDR3 comprises 14 residues. The V end lost 5 bases, the J end lost 4 bases, and 15 bases lay between the germline ends. Germline V gene sequence: CDR1 SEHNR, CDR2 FQNEAQ (reference sequence). CDR3 sequence (DNA): TGTGCCAGCAGCCCAAAGGTACAGGGTTACGAGCAGTACTTC. It translates to CASSPKVQGYEQYF.

This clonotype was counted ten times or more. The V gene is TRBV28, the J gene TRBJ1-6, with 8 bases aligning to TRBD1. V lost 7 bases to trimming and J lost 2 bases; unmatched junction nucleotides: 1. Germline lookup yields CDR1 MDHEN and CDR2 SYDVKM. The CDR3 has 14 amino acids. CDR3 DNA sequence: TGTGCCAGCAAGACAGGGGCCTATAATTCACCCCTCCACTTT. Translated, it gives CASKTGAYNSPLHF. The full variable domain, rest sourced from reference TRBV28 and TRBJ1-6, is DVKVTQSSRYLVKRTGEKVFLECVQDMDHENMFWYRQDPGLGLRLIYFSYDVKMKEKGDIPEGYSVSREKKERFSLILESASTNQTSMYLCASKTGAYNSPLHFGNGTRLTVT.

This clonotype was picked up many times. The V and J genes are TRBV7-6 and TRBJ2-3; possibly TRBD2 for D (6 bases). The CDR3 is 18 amino acids. V dropped 1 base and J dropped 2 bases, with 19 bases sitting between them. Looked up from germline, CDR1 is SGHVS and CDR2 is FNYEAQ. CDR3 sequence: CASSLGLSAGRNTDTQYF. The CDR3 DNA follows: TGTGCCAGCAGCTTAGGACTATCGGCGGGGAGAAACACAGATACGCAGTATTTT.

The V gene is TRBV11-2, the J gene TRBJ2-1; the match to TRBD1 covers 8 bases. The CDR3 sequence is 16 residues long. V lost 1 base, J lost 10 bases, and 12 bases stayed unmatched. Germline-derived CDR1 and CDR2 are SGHAT and FQNNGV. The DNA of the CDR3 is TGTGCCAGCAGCTTAGGGAGAAACAGGGGGATGCGGGAGCAGTTCTTC. It translates to CASSLGRNRGMREQFF.

This chain links TRBV28 with TRBJ1-2, with 7 bases aligning to TRBD1. This CDR3 has 13 amino acids. The germline gives CDR1 MDHEN, CDR2 SYDVKM. The V gene end was trimmed by 6 bases and the J gene end by 2 bases; junction bases not matched to a gene: 3. CDR3 loop: CASRDRENYGYTF. The CDR3 DNA reads TGTGCCAGCAGAGACAGGGAGAACTATGGCTACACCTTC.

This clonotype appeared a few times. This chain uses TRBV6-2 or TRBV6-3 with TRBJ2-2; D is perhaps TRBD1 (6 bases). V lost 4 bases, J lost 5 bases, and 8 bases lay in between. CDR1 and CDR2 from the germline V gene are MNHEY and SVGEGT. This CDR3 is 13 amino acids long. This CDR3 reads CASSWQGTGELFF. CDR3 coding DNA: TGTGCCAGCAGTTGGCAGGGGACCGGGGAGCTGTTTTTT.

This sequence joins TRBV2 and TRBJ2-5, with no clear D. The CDR3 contains 15 residues. V lost 4 bases and J lost 5, with 17 bases in between. Germline assignment: CDR1 SNHLY and CDR2 FYNNEI. CDR3 nucleotide sequence: TGTGCCAGCAGTGTTCCGGACCTCGCTGCGGAGACCCAGTACTTC. Translation: CASSVPDLAAETQYF.

This clonotype was seen ten or more times. This chain links TRBV6-2 or TRBV6-3 with TRBJ2-1, with D possibly being TRBD1 (6 bases). Germline loops: CDR1 MNHEY, CDR2 SVGEGT. The ends were cut back, 7 bases at V and 3 bases at J, with 13 bases in the middle. CDR3 size: 14 residues. In DNA, the CDR3 is TGTGCCAGCAATCGACAGGCAAGCTACAATGAGCAGTTCTTC. The encoded protein is CASNRQASYNEQFF.

This clonotype was seen a handful of times. The chain links TRBV7-6 to TRBJ1-4; 7 bases agree with TRBD1. V gave up 5 bases and J gave up 4 bases; unmatched junction bases: 19. CDR1 SGHVS and CDR2 FNYEAQ come from the germline V gene. The CDR3 totals 19 residues. The CDR3 region has the DNA TGTGCCAGCAGCCAGTCCACGCTCTACTACGGGACAGTTAATGAAAAACTGTTTTTT. It encodes CASSQSTLYYGTVNEKLFF.

V usage is TRBV7-2 and J usage is TRBJ1-5; D perhaps matches TRBD1 (6 bases). CDR3 length equals 15 residues. Trimming shortened V by 6 bases and J by 4 bases, and 16 bases separated the two germline ends. In germline, CDR1 is SGHTA, CDR2 FQGNSA. The CDR3 DNA reads as TGTGCCAGCAGTATACGGGGGCAGGATAATCAGCCCCAGCATTTT. This translates into CASSIRGQDNQPQHF.

V usage is TRBV4-3 and J usage is TRBJ2-6, with D perhaps matching TRBD1 or TRBD2 (5 bases each). CDR3 size: 17 residues. The V gene's germline CDR1 is LGHNA and CDR2 YSLEER. With 3 bases removed from V and 2 bases from J, the gap between germline ends came to 14 bases. The CDR3 here is CASSQAGRGAGANVLTF. The CDR3 DNA sequence: TGCGCCAGCAGCCAGGCCGGAAGGGGAGCTGGGGCCAACGTCCTGACTTTC.

This clonotype has only a few counts. The chain couples TRBV6-5 to TRBJ2-2, with 7 bases that match TRBD2. V lost 0 bases and J lost 5; bases outside the gene matches: 9. CDR1 is MNHEY, CDR2 SVGAGI, per germline. This CDR3 spans 17 amino acids. CDR3: CASSYSPGGGETGELFF. CDR3 bases: TGTGCCAGCAGTTACTCGCCCGGGGGAGGGGAAACCGGGGAGCTGTTTTTT.

This clonotype was observed a handful of times. For the CDR3, the DNA is TGTGCCACCAGCAGAGATCCCGGGACAGGGCACGAGCAGTACTTC. It codes for CATSRDPGTGHEQYF. The rearrangement links TRBV15 to TRBJ2-7; TRBD1 agrees at 9 bases. The CDR3 totals 15 residues. With 0 bases clipped from V and 5 bases from J, the junction kept 5 bases outside the gene matches. Germline V gives CDR1 LNHNV, CDR2 YYDKDF (reference sequence).